This T cell receptor (beta chain) was observed in a study of blood T cell repertoires in COVID-19 (dated by TCRdb to between 2020 and 2021). General notes on the study: Samples from collaborators originated in the United States, Italy and Spain and spanned both the acute and convalescent phases of COVID-19. Samples were obtained from the ongoing ImmuneRACE study (first 160 participants) and from 1,254 subjects provided by 6 global collaborators. The material from the prospective study consisted of cDNA or gDNA derived from T cells, B-cell-depleted T cells, or PBMCs. A de-identified subject ID, COVID-19 status, age in years and sex were almost always included in the sample metadata. The repertoires were released in a freely available public database intended as a resource for research on the immune response to SARS-CoV-2. Where HLA class I and class II types were available, the types were taken from metadata supplied by the sample provider, not from assay-based typing. The dataset comprised deeply sampled blood TCRbeta repertoires from subjects exposed to, actively infected with, or recovered from COVID-19.

V lost 5 bases and J lost 0 bases, and the count of bases not matched to a germline gene is 3. CDR1 and CDR2 were assigned from the germline V gene as SGHRS and YFSETQ. Spanning cysteine to phenylalanine, the CDR3 consists of 15 amino acids. Only CDR3 DNA remains: 45 bases, in frame from the first base. Overall study results and their limits: The quantity of clinical and demographic metadata differed by source and by participant and was supplied without curation.

TCRbeta CDR3 regions were amplified from genomic DNA using the immunoSEQ Assay, a bias-controlled multiplex PCR. For the original study's pipeline: The number of nucleated cells in each sample was estimated from the amplification of reference gene primers within the assay. To quantify the absolute abundance of each unique TCRbeta CDR3 rearrangement, sequence reads were collapsed and filtered. For each sample, productive Simpson clonality was calculated by taking the square root of Simpson's diversity index across productive rearrangements. TCRdb obtained this table from immuneACCESS and retained in-frame rearrangements with V and J assigned. These tables miss some clones; where compared with another copy, unresolved V genes account for less than half of the shortfall, and the remainder is unexplained. That table gives V, J and clone size, and the DNA gave D and trimming. Here the sample has more than 250,000 clones; roughly 86% occur a single time. The ten largest clones add up to approximately 5% of the sample.

As for this clone: Which antigen it targets is not known. No clone much larger than this one lies a single base away; base qualities are absent.

Participants in the prospective study were enrolled through a virtual design, were aged about 18 to 100 years, and lived in about two dozen United States geographic areas. Cohort assignment in the prospective study relied on participant-reported clinical history from a screening survey and a study questionnaire. For ImmuneRACE Cohort 3, a participant was defined as recovered based on two consecutive negative NP/OP PCR tests, clearance by a healthcare professional, or resolution of symptoms. In the prospective study, whole blood, serum and a nasopharyngeal or oropharyngeal swab were collected from each participant by mobile phlebotomists. Additional blood draws and questionnaires over an approximately two-month period could optionally be provided by prospective study participants. Before DNA extraction, prospective study blood samples were shipped either frozen or at room temperature.

The receptor comes from a woman in her twenties or thirties who had recovered from COVID-19. The sample was PBMCs or T cells enriched from blood (not recorded which). Rearrangement joined TRBV5-1 to TRBJ1-4; the junction holds 8 bases that match TRBD1. At the DNA level, the sequence is TGCGCCAGCAGGACAGGGGTACCAACTAATGAAAAACTGTTTTTT. Translated, it reads CASRTGVPTNEKLFF.